This T cell receptor (beta chain) appears in the sequencing data of a study of neurological immune-mediated disorders. The ends were cut back, 3 bases at V and 4 bases at J, with 12 bases in the middle. Germline V gene sequence: CDR1 SGHTA, CDR2 FQGNSA. CDR3 size: 14 residues. This clonotype was counted many times. TCRdb reprocessed the 5' RACE reads via MiXCR and lists one record per CDR3 protein. The repertoire holds about 95,000 distinct CDR3 sequences, with 3.5% to 4% as singletons. Sequencing was performed on PBMCs. This clonotype was sampled from a woman aged 18 to 35 with multiple sclerosis. This sequence joins TRBV7-2 and TRBJ1-1; D possibly corresponds to TRBD1 (6 bases). The CDR3 sequence is CASSFGGGGTEAFF. CDR3 DNA sequence: TGTGCCAGCAGCTTTGGAGGGGGAGGCACTGAAGCTTTCTTT.